The 13 T cell receptor beta chains reported below all come from one sample, sequenced in a study of cytomegalovirus exposure and HLA in healthy donors. Some clones are missing from TCRdb's copy, which holds only in-frame ones; the method was immunoSEQ multiplex PCR. The sample records roughly 250,000 clones, about 90% being singletons. Source material: PBMCs. These receptor sequences come from a woman in her twenties or thirties in good health and CMV-seropositive.

The rearrangement joins TRBV7-6 to TRBJ2-1, with TRBD1 identical over 7 bases. The length of the CDR3 is 15 residues. Germline V gene data show CDR1 as SGHVS and CDR2 as FNYEAQ. V trimming: 5 bases; J trimming: 1 base; junction bases outside the gene matches: 5. CDR3 amino acids: CASSLGQESYNEQFF. CDR3 DNA: TGTGCCAGCAGCCTAGGACAGGAATCCTACAATGAGCAGTTCTTC.

The chain is built from TRBV11-2 and TRBJ1-5; D possibly corresponds to TRBD1 (6 bases). The CDR3 covers 15 residues. CDR1 is SGHAT and CDR2 is FQNNGV in the germline V gene. Trimming removed 6 bases at V and 4 bases at J, with 16 bases between. Here the CDR3 reads CASRRNLDSNQPQHF. Here the CDR3 DNA reads TGTGCCAGCAGGCGGAACTTGGACAGTAATCAGCCCCAGCATTTT. Together with reference TRBV11-2 and TRBJ1-5, the CDR3 gives the full variable domain: EAGVAQSPRYKIIEKRQSVAFWCNPISGHATLYWYQQILGQGPKLLIQFQNNGVVDDSQLPKDRFSAERLKGVDSTLKIQPAKLEDSAVYLCASRRNLDSNQPQHFGDGTRLSIL.

The chain has TRBV11-2 and TRBJ2-3; a possible D gene is TRBD1 (6 bases). Trimming removed 5 bases from V and 6 bases from J, with 18 bases in between. The germline gives CDR1 SGHAT, CDR2 FQNNGV. CDR3 size: 15 residues. The CDR3 reads CASSELQGDEDTQYF. As DNA, the CDR3 is TGTGCCAGCAGCGAATTACAGGGTGATGAGGATACGCAGTATTTT.

This chain joins TRBV4-2 and TRBJ2-7; 11 positions match TRBD2. The trim removed 0 bases at V and 6 bases at J, leaving 4 bases unmatched. This CDR3 is built from 15 residues. Per germline, CDR1 LGHNA and CDR2 YNFKEQ. The CDR3 DNA sequence: TGTGCCAGCAGCCAAGATGGGCTAGCGGGAGGCGAGCAGTACTTC. It yields the protein CASSQDGLAGGEQYF.

This clone was observed once. The gene calls are TRBV18 and TRBJ2-7; 10 nucleotides line up with TRBD2. This CDR3 contains 14 residues. V was clipped by 4 bases and J by 5 bases; unmatched bases: 5. Germline V gene data show CDR1 as KGHSH and CDR2 as LQKENI. CDR3 nucleotide sequence: TGTGCCAGCTCACTTTCTAGCGGGAGAGACGAGCAGTACTTC. Protein product: CASSLSSGRDEQYF.

The chain employs TRBV4-2 and TRBJ2-3; possibly TRBD1 for D (6 bases). Germline V CDR1 and CDR2: LGHNA, YNFKEQ. This CDR3 has 18 amino acids. Trimming removed 6 bases at V and 2 bases at J, with 24 bases between. The CDR3 loop reads CASSQHLSGAGATDTQYF. DNA of the CDR3: TGTGCCAGCAGTCAACACCTCTCTGGAGCAGGGGCCACAGATACGCAGTATTTT.

V and J are TRBV5-1 and TRBJ2-1; 10 bases are shared with TRBD1. With 0 bases clipped from V and 4 bases from J, the junction kept 7 bases outside the gene matches. CDR1 and CDR2 (germline): SGHRS, YFSETQ. The CDR3 totals 17 residues. The CDR3: CASSLGDRGGTYNEQFF. Here the CDR3 DNA reads TGCGCCAGCAGCTTGGGGGACAGGGGAGGAACATACAATGAGCAGTTCTTC.

The chain carries TRBV29-1 and TRBJ1-4; D perhaps matches TRBD1 (5 bases). V was pared by 4 bases and J by 5 bases, with 8 bases between. This CDR3 has 12 amino acids. Germline CDR1 SQVTM, CDR2 ANQGSEA. The CDR3 nucleotides are TGCAGCGTTGTGGCAGGGAATGAAAAACTGTTTTTT. Translating gives CSVVAGNEKLFF.

The rearrangement links TRBV27 to TRBJ2-6; D is unresolved. The V end was cut by 4 bases, the J end by 1 base, with 5 bases between. The CDR3 runs to 14 residues. Per the germline V gene, CDR1 is MNHEY and CDR2 is SMNVEV (reference sequence). Here the CDR3 reads CASSSSSGANVLTF. As DNA, the CDR3 is TGTGCCAGCAGTTCGTCTTCTGGGGCCAACGTCCTGACTTTC.

This chain connects TRBV6-6 to TRBJ1-4; a possible D gene is TRBD1 (6 bases). Per germline, CDR1 MNHNY and CDR2 SVGAGI (reference sequence). The CDR3 contains 16 residues. Trimming pared 0 bases from V and 5 bases from J, leaving 13 bases between. CDR3 loop: CASSYSEPGVNEKLFF. DNA for the CDR3: TGTGCCAGCAGTTACTCTGAGCCAGGGGTAAATGAAAAACTGTTTTTT.

CDR3 region: CASSYVAEAYEQYF. In DNA form, the CDR3 reads TGTGCCAGCAGTTACGTAGCGGAGGCCTACGAGCAGTACTTC. The rearrangement links TRBV6-6 to TRBJ2-7; perhaps TRBD2 as D (6 bases). Trimming cost V 2 bases and J 2 bases, with 10 bases left between them. The CDR3 totals 14 residues. Germline V gene sequence: CDR1 MNHNY, CDR2 SVGAGI (reference sequence).

The V call is TRBV7-8, the J call TRBJ2-7, with 9 positions matching TRBD2. The germline V gene has CDR1 SGHVS and CDR2 FQNEAQ. The CDR3 length is 16 residues. J gave up 4 bases and V 1 base, and 8 bases lay outside the gene matches. In nucleotides, the CDR3 is TGTGCCAGCAGCTTAGTTCTGGCGGGAGGGCCGTACGAGCAGTACTTC. Protein: CASSLVLAGGPYEQYF.

The rearrangement uses TRBV5-1 and TRBJ1-4; 10 nucleotides line up with TRBD1. With 0 bases clipped from V and 7 bases from J, the junction kept 3 bases outside the gene matches. The CDR3 runs to 15 residues. CDR1 SGHRS and CDR2 YFSETQ come from the germline V gene. Here the CDR3 DNA reads TGCGCCAGCAGCTTGGAGGGGGACAGGGGTGAAAAACTGTTTTTT. Translation: CASSLEGDRGEKLFF.